Below, 4 T cell receptor beta chains from the same sample are listed, as sequenced in a study of CD4 T cells in relation to SARS-CoV-2 and coronaviruses. Clones were sequenced by immunoSEQ multiplex PCR, and TCRdb holds only the in-frame ones, with some missing. Of roughly 30,000 clones in the sample, 75% to 80% are singletons; the top ten hold about a sixth. These TCRs are of unknown antigen specificity. The unexposed donors gave CD4+ T cells in 2011-2018, prior to COVID-19. The cells were cultured for 10 days before CD4+ T cells were isolated. Sequences were obtained from CD4+ T cells from PBMCs, cultured in vitro. These receptors were collected from a human donor in good health.

The V and J genes are TRBV4-3 and TRBJ2-3; a weak D match, TRBD2 (7 bases). With 0 bases removed from V and 6 bases from J, the gap between germline ends came to 13 bases. This CDR3 is built from 15 residues. CDR1 and CDR2 from the germline V gene are LGHNA and YSLEER. CDR3 DNA sequence: TGCGCCAGCAGCCAAGATATGGGGGGGCAGGATACGCAGTATTTT. It codes for CASSQDMGGQDTQYF.

The chain combines TRBV19 with TRBJ2-1; D remains ambiguous. Germline CDR1 reads LNHDA; CDR2 reads SQIVND (reference sequence). V lost 6 bases, J lost 7 bases, and 10 bases lay in between. The CDR3 spans 12 residues. The DNA for the CDR3 is TGTGCCAGTAGAAACTCCCGGAATGAGCAGTTCTTC. Encoded protein: CASRNSRNEQFF.

The genes are TRBV6-2 or TRBV6-3 and TRBJ2-1, with 13 bases identical to TRBD2. This CDR3 is built from 18 residues. Germline V lookup: CDR1 MNHEY, CDR2 SVGEGT. V dropped 3 bases and J dropped 2; count of bases not matched to a gene: 7. This CDR3 is CASSYTSGRAFTYNEQFF. CDR3 nucleotide sequence: TGTGCCAGCAGTTATACTAGCGGGAGGGCCTTCACCTACAATGAGCAGTTCTTC.

The chain joins TRBV7-2 to TRBJ1-5, with 10 bases matching TRBD1. Trimming took 5 bases from V and 4 from J; bases not matched to a gene: 5. CDR3 length: 15 amino acids. The germline V gene has CDR1 SGHTA and CDR2 FQGNSA. DNA for the CDR3: TGTGCCAGCAGCGCGTCGGGACAGGGGAATCAGCCCCAGCATTTT. It specifies CASSASGQGNQPQHF.